This TCR beta chain was identified during a study of shared clonotypes between healthy human individuals. General study results and limits: The four-donor shared clonotypes exceeded non-shared clonotypes in generation probability, with non-shared ones scoring lower.

Measured with immunoSEQ multiplex PCR; TCRdb has only the in-frame clones, and not every one. The sample has nearly 1 million clones; around 80% are singletons. This clone was observed a handful of times. Its specificity is not known. Other DNA sequences in the same sample also yield this CDR3. Germline V gene data show CDR1 as SGHAT and CDR2 as FQNNGV. The CDR3 runs 14 residues. V was shortened by 3 bases and J by 5 bases, with 10 bases between the two germline ends. Sequenced material: memory CD4+ T cells sorted from blood. Stated subset: CD45RA-negative fraction. The chain is built from TRBV11-2 and TRBJ1-4; D is possibly TRBD1 (5 bases). The origin of this receptor is a man younger than 30 in good health. The CDR3 loop reads CASSFGGVNEKLFF. In DNA form, the CDR3 reads TGTGCCAGCAGCTTCGGGGGGGTAAATGAAAAACTGTTTTTT. Using reference TRBV11-2 and TRBJ1-4 for the parts outside the CDR3, the full variable domain is EAGVAQSPRYKIIEKRQSVAFWCNPISGHATLYWYQQILGQGPKLLIQFQNNGVVDDSQLPKDRFSAERLKGVDSTLKIQPAKLEDSAVYLCASSFGGVNEKLFFGSGTQLSVL.